Shown below are 10 T cell receptor beta chains from a single sample sequenced in a study of cytomegalovirus exposure and HLA in healthy donors. The PCR ran on 60 Vbeta and 13 Jbeta primers. Sequencing used immunoSEQ multiplex PCR; TCRdb keeps in-frame clones, though not all of them. The sample has 100,000 to 150,000 clones; roughly 18% are singletons. Sequenced material: PBMCs. Every receptor here comes from a female donor in good health and CMV-seropositive.

This clone has only a few counts. The V and J genes are TRBV4-1 and TRBJ1-3; D unresolved. V lost 1 base to trimming and J lost 0 bases, with 7 bases between them. Germline V lookup: CDR1 MGHRA, CDR2 YSYEKL. This CDR3 is built from 15 residues. The CDR3 loop reads CASSQVGSSGNTIYF. The CDR3 DNA is TGCGCCAGCAGCCAAGTTGGGAGCTCTGGAAACACCATATATTTT.

This clone was found a few times. The chain recombines TRBV6-5 with TRBJ2-7, with 8 bases fitting TRBD2. Germline lookup yields CDR1 MNHEY and CDR2 SVGAGI. The V segment lost 6 bases and the J segment 2 bases; nucleotides outside the gene matches: 6. This CDR3 is 14 amino acids long. CDR3 sequence (DNA): TGTGCCAGCAGACCGGGAGGGAGAACCTACGAGCAGTACTTC. Its translation is CASRPGGRTYEQYF.

This clone came up a few times. This chain uses TRBV7-2 with TRBJ2-3; perhaps TRBD2 as D (6 bases). The CDR3 extends over 16 amino acids. Trimming took off 1 base at V and 1 base at J, with 12 bases between the two ends. Per the germline V gene, CDR1 is SGHTA and CDR2 is FQGNSA. The CDR3 reads CASSLGPASGTDTQYF. The CDR3 DNA reads TGTGCCAGCAGCTTAGGTCCTGCTAGCGGCACAGATACGCAGTATTTT.

The V call is TRBV19, the J call TRBJ2-7; 9 nucleotides match TRBD1. This CDR3 region has 15 residues. Unmatched junction bases numbered 8, after V lost 5 bases and J lost 3 bases. Germline V gene lookup returns CDR1 LNHDA and CDR2 SQIVND (reference sequence). The CDR3 DNA is TGTGCCAGTAGTGGCTACACAGGGGGCGGCTACGAGCAGTACTTC. Translated, it gives CASSGYTGGGYEQYF. The variable domain in full, completed from reference TRBV19 and TRBJ2-7, reads DGGITQSPKYLFRKEGQNVTLSCEQNLNHDAMYWYRQDPGQGLRLIYYSQIVNDFQKGDIAEGYSVSREKKESFPLTVTSAQKNPTAFYLCASSGYTGGGYEQYFGPGTRLTVT.

A few counts support this clone. The sample has other DNA sequences that encode this CDR3 too. The chain joins TRBV5-1 to TRBJ2-5, with a weak D call TRBD2 (6 bases). Trimming removed 0 bases at V and 4 bases at J, with 10 bases between. The length of the CDR3 is 14 residues. Germline V lookup: CDR1 SGHRS, CDR2 YFSETQ. The CDR3 reads CASSLAVGGETQYF. DNA for the CDR3: TGCGCCAGCAGCTTGGCCGTGGGAGGAGAGACCCAGTACTTC.

The rearrangement uses TRBV9 and TRBJ2-1, with 9 bases matching TRBD1. Germline values: CDR1 SGDLS, CDR2 YYNGEE. This CDR3 is built from 16 residues. V shed 4 bases, J shed 7 bases, and the junction held 12 bases outside the gene matches. The CDR3 reads CASSLRQGVGQNEQFF. CDR3 bases: TGTGCCAGCAGCTTACGACAGGGGGTTGGGCAAAATGAGCAGTTCTTC.

This chain joins TRBV27 and TRBJ2-1, with no clear D. CDR1 and CDR2 from the germline V gene are MNHEY and SMNVEV (reference sequence). The CDR3 contains 16 residues. V shed 7 bases and J shed 2 bases, with 18 bases lying between them. The CDR3 spells CASTLFGHPPYNEQFF. The CDR3 bases are TGTGCCAGCACCCTTTTTGGCCACCCCCCCTACAATGAGCAGTTCTTC.

There are a few counts of this clone. The chain links TRBV5-1 to TRBJ1-2; D is uncertain. Germline V gene data show CDR1 as SGHRS and CDR2 as YFSETQ. Trimming shortened V by 4 bases and J by 6 bases, and 16 bases separated the two germline ends. The CDR3 is 14 amino acids. The CDR3: CASSPAHSKDGYTF. The DNA for the CDR3 is TGCGCCAGCAGCCCCGCCCACAGCAAGGATGGCTACACCTTC. The variable domain in full, with the rest retrieved from reference TRBV5-1 and TRBJ1-2, is KAGVTQTPRYLIKTRGQQVTLSCSPISGHRSVSWYQQTPGQGLQFLFEYFSETQRNKGNFPGRFSGRQFSNSRSEMNVSTLELGDSALYLCASSPAHSKDGYTFGSGTRLTVV.

The V call is TRBV28, the J call TRBJ1-6; tentatively, D is TRBD1 (5 bases). Trimming removed 5 bases at V and 3 bases at J, with 14 bases between. CDR3 length equals 16 residues. The germline CDR1 and CDR2 sequences are MDHEN and SYDVKM. The CDR3 coding sequence is TGTGCCAGCAGTCCCCCGGCAGGGAACTATAATTCACCCCTCCACTTT. Protein: CASSPPAGNYNSPLHF.

The V call is TRBV10-1, the J call TRBJ2-3; 7 bases agree with TRBD1. This CDR3 region has 14 residues. V trimming: 5 bases; J trimming: 0 bases; junction bases outside the gene matches: 2. The germline gives CDR1 WNHNN, CDR2 SYGVQD (reference sequence). CDR3 residues: CASSPTGSTDTQYF. Here the CDR3 DNA reads TGCGCCAGCAGTCCGACAGGGAGCACAGATACGCAGTATTTT.